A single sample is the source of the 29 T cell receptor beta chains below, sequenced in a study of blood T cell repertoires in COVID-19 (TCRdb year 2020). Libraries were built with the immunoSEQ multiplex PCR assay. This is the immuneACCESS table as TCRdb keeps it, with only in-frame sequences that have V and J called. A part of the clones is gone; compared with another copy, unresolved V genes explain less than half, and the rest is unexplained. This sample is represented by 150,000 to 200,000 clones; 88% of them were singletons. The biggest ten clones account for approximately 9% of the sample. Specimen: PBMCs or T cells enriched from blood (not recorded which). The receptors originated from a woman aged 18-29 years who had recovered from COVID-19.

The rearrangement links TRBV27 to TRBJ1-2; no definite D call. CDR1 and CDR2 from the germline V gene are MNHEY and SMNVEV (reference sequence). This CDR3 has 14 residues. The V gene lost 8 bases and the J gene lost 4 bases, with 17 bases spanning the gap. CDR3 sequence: CASAKWSNTYGYTF. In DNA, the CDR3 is TGTGCCAGCGCCAAGTGGTCAAACACCTATGGCTACACCTTC.

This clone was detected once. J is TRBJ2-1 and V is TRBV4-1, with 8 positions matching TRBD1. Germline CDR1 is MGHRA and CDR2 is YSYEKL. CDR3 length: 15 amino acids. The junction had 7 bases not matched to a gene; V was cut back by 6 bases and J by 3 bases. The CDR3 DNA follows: TGCGCCAGCAGACCGCAGGGGGCTCTCTACAATGAGCAGTTCTTC. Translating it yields CASRPQGALYNEQFF.

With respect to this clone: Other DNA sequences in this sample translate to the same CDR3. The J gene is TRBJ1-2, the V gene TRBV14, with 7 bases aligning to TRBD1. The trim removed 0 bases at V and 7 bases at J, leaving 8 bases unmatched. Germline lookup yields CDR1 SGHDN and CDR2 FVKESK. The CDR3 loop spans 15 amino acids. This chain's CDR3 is CASSQEETGIGGYTF. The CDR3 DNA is TGTGCCAGCAGCCAAGAAGAGACAGGGATAGGTGGCTACACCTTC.

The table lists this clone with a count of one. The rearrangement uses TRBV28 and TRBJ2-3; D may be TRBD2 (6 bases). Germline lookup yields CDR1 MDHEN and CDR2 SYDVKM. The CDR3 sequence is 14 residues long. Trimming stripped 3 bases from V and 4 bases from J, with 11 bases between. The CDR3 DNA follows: TGTGCCAGCAGTTTGGATGCGGGACCAGATACGCAGTATTTT. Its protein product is CASSLDAGPDTQYF.

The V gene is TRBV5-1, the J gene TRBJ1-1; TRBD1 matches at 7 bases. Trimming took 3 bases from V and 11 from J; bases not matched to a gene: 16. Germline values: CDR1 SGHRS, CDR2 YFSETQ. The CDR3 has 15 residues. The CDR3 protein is CASSSTGFRVLGAFF. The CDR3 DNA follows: TGCGCCAGCAGCTCGACAGGGTTCCGGGTGCTCGGTGCTTTCTTT.

CDR3 sequence reads: CSVGTGSGETQYF. The CDR3 DNA follows: TGCAGCGTTGGAACAGGGTCGGGGGAGACCCAGTACTTC. The V call is TRBV29-1, the J call TRBJ2-5; D is possibly TRBD1 (6 bases). Trimming left V 4 bases short and J 5 bases short, with 14 bases between. Looked up from germline, CDR1 is SQVTM and CDR2 is ANQGSEA. CDR3 length equals 13 residues.

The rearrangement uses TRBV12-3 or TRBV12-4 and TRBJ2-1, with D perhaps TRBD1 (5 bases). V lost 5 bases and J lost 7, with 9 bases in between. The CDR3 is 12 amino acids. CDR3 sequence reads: CASSITGNEQFF. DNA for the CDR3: TGTGCCAGCAGTATTACAGGTAATGAGCAGTTCTTC.

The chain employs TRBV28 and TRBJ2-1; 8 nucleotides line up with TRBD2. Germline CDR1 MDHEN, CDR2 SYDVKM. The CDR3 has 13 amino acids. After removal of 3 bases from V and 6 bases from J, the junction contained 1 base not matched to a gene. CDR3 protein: CASSFTSGNEQFF. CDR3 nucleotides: TGTGCCAGCAGTTTTACTAGCGGCAATGAGCAGTTCTTC.

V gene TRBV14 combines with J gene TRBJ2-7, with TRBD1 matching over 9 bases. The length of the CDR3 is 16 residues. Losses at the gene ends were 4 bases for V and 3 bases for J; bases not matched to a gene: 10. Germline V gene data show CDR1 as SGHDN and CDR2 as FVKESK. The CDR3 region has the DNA TGTGCCAGCAGCCGAGGCCGGGACAGGGTTCGCTACGAGCAGTACTTC. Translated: CASSRGRDRVRYEQYF. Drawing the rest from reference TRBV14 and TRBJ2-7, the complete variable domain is EAGVTQFPSHSVIEKGQTVTLRCDPISGHDNLYWYRRVMGKEIKFLLHFVKESKQDESGMPNNRFLAERTGGTYSTLKVQPAELEDSGVYFCASSRGRDRVRYEQYFGPGTRLTVT.

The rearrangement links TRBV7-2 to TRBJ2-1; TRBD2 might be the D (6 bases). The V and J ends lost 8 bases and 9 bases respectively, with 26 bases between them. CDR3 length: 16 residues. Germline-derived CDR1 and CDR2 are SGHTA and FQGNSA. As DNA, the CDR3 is TGTGCCAGCGGGGTGGGAGGCCCTCTCCTTTCGGGTGAGCAGTTCTTC. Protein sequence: CASGVGGPLLSGEQFF. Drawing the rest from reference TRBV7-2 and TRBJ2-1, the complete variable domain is GAGVSQSPSNKVTEKGKDVELRCDPISGHTALYWYRQSLGQGLEFLIYFQGNSAPDKSGLPSDRFSAERTGGSVSTLTIQRTQQEDSAVYLCASGVGGPLLSGEQFFGPGTRLTVL.

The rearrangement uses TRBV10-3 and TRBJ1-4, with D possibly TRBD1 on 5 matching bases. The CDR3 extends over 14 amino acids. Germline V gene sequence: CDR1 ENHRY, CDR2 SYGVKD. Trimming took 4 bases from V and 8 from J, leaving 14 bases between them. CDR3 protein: CAISAGGTTEKLFF. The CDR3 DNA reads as TGTGCCATCAGTGCGGGGGGAACGACCGAAAAACTGTTTTTT.

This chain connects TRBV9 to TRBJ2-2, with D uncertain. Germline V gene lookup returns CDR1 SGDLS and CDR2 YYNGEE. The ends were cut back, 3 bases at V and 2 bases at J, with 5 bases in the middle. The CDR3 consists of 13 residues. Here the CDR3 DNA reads TGTGCCAGCAGCGGTAGCAACACCGGGGAGCTGTTTTTT. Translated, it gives CASSGSNTGELFF.

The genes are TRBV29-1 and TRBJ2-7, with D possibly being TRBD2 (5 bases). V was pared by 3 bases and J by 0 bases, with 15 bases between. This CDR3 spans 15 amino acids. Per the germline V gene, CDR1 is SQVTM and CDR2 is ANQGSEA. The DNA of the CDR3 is TGCAGCGTTGAGGCGGGTAGGGTGGACTCCTACGAGCAGTACTTC. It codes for CSVEAGRVDSYEQYF.

CDR3 protein: CSGEQGNTIYF. In DNA form, the CDR3 reads TGCAGCGGGGAGCAAGGAAACACCATATATTTT. This rearrangement joins TRBV29-1 to TRBJ1-3; no clear D gene. Trimming pared 7 bases from V and 4 bases from J, leaving 8 bases between. The CDR3 is 11 amino acids. Germline values: CDR1 SQVTM, CDR2 ANQGSEA.

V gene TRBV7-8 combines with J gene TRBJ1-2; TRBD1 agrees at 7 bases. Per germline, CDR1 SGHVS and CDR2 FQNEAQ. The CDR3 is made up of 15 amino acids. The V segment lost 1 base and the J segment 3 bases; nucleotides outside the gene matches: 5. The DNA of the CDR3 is TGTGCCAGCAGCTTAGGTGGAGGGGGCTACTATGGCTACACCTTC. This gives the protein CASSLGGGGYYGYTF. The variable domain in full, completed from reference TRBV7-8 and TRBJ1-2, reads GAGVSQSPRYKVAKRGQDVALRCDPISGHVSLFWYQQALGQGPEFLTYFQNEAQLDKSGLPSDRFFAERPEGSVSTLKIQRTQQEDSAVYLCASSLGGGGYYGYTFGSGTRLTVV.

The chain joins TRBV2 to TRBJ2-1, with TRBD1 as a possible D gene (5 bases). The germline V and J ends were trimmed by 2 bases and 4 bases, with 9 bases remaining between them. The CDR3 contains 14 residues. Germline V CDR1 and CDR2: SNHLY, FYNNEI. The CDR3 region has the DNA TGTGCCAGCAGTGAACTAGGGGCATACAATGAGCAGTTCTTC. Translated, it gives CASSELGAYNEQFF.

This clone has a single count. The CDR3 DNA follows: TGTGCCAGCAGCGTAGACGGGGGGGTGAATGAGCAGTTCTTC. Its protein is CASSVDGGVNEQFF. The V and J genes are TRBV9 and TRBJ2-1; 8 bases align to TRBD2. This CDR3 is 14 amino acids long. Looked up from germline, CDR1 is SGDLS and CDR2 is YYNGEE. V gave up 0 bases and J gave up 7 bases; unmatched junction bases: 3.

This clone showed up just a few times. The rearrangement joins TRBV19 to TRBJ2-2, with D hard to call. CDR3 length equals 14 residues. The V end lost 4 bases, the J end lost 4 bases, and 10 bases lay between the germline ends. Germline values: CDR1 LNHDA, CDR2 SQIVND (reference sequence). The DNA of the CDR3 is TGTGCCAGTAGTACAGTGGCAGGCACCGGGGAGCTGTTTTTT. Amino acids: CASSTVAGTGELFF. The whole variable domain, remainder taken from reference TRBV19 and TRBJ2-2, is DGGITQSPKYLFRKEGQNVTLSCEQNLNHDAMYWYRQDPGQGLRLIYYSQIVNDFQKGDIAEGYSVSREKKESFPLTVTSAQKNPTAFYLCASSTVAGTGELFFGEGSRLTVL.

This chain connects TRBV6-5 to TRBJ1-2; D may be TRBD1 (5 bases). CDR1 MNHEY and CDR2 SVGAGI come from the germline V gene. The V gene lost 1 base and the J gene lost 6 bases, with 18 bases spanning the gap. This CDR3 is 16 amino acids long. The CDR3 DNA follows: TGTGCCAGCAGTTACTTCAGTTCTGCAGGGAAGAATGGCTACACCTTC. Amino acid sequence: CASSYFSSAGKNGYTF.

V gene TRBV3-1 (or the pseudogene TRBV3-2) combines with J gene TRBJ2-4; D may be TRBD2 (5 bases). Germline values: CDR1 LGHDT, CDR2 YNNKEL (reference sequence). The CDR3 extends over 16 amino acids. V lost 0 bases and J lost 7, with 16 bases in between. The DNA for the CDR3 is TGTGCCAGCAGCCAAGAAGTGTCCTCGGGATGGAACATTCAGTACTTC. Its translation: CASSQEVSSGWNIQYF.

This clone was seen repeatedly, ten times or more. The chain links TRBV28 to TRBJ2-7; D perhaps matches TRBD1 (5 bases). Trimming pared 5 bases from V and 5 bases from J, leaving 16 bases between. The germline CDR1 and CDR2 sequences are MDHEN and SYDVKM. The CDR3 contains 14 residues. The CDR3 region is CASSRIGARDEQYF. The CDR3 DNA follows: TGTGCCAGCAGTAGGATTGGGGCAAGGGACGAGCAGTACTTC.

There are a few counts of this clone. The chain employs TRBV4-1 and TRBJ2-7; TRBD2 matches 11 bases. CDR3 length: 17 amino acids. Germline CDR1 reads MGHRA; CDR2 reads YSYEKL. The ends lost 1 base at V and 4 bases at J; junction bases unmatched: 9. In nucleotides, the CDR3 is TGCGCCAGCAGCCAAGTTTCTCTAGCGGGGGGAGCGTACGAGCAGTACTTC. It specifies CASSQVSLAGGAYEQYF.

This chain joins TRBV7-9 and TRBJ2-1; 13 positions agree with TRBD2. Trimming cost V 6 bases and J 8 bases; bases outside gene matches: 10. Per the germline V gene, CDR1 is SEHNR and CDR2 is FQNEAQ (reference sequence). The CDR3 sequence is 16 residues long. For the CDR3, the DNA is TGTGCCAGCAGGCATGACACTAGCGGGGGGGCCGATGAGCAGTTCTTC. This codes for CASRHDTSGGADEQFF.

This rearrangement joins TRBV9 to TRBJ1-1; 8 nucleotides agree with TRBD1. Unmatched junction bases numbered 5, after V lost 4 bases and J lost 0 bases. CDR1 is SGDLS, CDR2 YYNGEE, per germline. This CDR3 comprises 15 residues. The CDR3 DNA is TGTGCCAGCAGCTCAGGGGGCCTCATGAACACTGAAGCTTTCTTT. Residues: CASSSGGLMNTEAFF.

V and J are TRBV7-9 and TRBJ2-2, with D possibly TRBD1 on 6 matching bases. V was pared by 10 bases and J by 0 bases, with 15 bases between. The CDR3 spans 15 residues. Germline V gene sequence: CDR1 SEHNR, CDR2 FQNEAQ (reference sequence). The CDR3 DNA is TGTGCCACCCAAAGGGGGTCAGCGAACACCGGGGAGCTGTTTTTT. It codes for CATQRGSANTGELFF. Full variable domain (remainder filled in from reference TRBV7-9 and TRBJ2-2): DTGVSQNPRHKITKRGQNVTFRCDPISEHNRLYWYRQTLGQGPEFLTYFQNEAQLEKSRLLSDRFSAERPKGSFSTLEIQRTEQGDSAMYLCATQRGSANTGELFFGEGSRLTVL.

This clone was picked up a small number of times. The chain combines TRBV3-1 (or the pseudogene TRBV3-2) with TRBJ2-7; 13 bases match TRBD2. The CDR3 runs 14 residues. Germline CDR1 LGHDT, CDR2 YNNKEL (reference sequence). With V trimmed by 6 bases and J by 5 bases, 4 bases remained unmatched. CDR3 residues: CASRAGLAGDEQYF. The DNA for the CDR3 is TGTGCCAGCAGGGCCGGACTAGCGGGAGACGAGCAGTACTTC.

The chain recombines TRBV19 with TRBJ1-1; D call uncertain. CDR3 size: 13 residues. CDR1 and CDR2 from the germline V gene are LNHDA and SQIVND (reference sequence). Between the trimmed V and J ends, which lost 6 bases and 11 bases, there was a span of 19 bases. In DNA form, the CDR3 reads TGTGCCAGTAGACGAGGCGGGTTTGCAGGCGCTTTCTTT. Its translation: CASRRGGFAGAFF.

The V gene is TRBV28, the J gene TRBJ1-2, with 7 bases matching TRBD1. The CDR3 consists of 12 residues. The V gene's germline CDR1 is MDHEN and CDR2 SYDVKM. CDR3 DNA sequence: TGTGCGAGAGGGGGCCCGGGCTATGGCTACACCTTC. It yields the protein CARGGPGYGYTF.

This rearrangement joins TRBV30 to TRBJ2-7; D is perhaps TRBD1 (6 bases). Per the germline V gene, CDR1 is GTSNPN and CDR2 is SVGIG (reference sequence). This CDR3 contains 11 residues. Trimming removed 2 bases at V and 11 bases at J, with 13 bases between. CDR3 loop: CAWSTQGIEYF. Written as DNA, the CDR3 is TGTGCCTGGAGTACCCAGGGGATCGAGTACTTC.